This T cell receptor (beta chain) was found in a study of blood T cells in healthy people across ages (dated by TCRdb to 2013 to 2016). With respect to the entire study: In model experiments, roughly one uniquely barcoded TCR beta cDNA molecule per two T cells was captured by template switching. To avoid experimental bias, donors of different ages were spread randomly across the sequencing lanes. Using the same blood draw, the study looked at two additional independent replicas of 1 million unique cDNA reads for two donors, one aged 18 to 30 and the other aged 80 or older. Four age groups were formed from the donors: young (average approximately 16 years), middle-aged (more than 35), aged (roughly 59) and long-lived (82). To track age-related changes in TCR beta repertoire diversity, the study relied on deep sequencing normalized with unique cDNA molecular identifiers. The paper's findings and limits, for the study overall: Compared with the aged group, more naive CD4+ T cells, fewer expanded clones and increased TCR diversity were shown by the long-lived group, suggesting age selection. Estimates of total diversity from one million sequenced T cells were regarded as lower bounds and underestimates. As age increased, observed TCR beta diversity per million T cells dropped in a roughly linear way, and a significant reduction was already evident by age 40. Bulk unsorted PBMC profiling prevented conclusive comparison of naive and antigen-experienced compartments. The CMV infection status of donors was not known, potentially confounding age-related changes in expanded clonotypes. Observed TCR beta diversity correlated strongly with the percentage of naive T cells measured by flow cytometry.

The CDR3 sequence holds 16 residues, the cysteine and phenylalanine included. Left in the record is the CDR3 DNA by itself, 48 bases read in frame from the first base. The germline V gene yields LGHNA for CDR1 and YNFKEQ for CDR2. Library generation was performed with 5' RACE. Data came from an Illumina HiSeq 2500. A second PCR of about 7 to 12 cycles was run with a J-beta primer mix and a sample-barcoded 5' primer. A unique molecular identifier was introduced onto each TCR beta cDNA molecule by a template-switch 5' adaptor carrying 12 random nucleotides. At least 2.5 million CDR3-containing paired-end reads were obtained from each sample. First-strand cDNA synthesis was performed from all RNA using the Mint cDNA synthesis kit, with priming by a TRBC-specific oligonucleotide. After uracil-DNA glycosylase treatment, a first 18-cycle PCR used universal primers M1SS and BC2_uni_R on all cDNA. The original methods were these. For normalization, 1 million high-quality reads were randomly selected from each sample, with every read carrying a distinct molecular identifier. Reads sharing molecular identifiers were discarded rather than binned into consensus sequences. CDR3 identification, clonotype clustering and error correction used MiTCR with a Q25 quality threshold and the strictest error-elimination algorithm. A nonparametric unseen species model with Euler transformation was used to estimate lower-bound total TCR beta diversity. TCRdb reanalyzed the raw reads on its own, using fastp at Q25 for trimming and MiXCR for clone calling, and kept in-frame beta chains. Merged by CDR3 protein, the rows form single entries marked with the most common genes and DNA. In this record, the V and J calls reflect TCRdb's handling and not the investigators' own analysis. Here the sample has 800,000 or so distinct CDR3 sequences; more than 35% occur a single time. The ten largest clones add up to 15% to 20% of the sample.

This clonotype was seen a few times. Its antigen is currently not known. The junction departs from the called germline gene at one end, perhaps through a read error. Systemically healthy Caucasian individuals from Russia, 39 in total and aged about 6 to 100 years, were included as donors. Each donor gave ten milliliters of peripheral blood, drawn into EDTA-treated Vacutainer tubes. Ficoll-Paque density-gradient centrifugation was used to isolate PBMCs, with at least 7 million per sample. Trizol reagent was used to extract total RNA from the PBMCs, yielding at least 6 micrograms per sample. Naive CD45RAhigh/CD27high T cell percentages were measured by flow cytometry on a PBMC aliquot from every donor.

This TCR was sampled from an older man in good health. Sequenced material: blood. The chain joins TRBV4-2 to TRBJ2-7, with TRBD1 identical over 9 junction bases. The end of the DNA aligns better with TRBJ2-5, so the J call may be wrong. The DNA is TGTGCCTGCAGCCAGGGGCAAGGGACAGGGTCAGAGACCCAGTACTTC. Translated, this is CACSQGQGTGSETQYF.